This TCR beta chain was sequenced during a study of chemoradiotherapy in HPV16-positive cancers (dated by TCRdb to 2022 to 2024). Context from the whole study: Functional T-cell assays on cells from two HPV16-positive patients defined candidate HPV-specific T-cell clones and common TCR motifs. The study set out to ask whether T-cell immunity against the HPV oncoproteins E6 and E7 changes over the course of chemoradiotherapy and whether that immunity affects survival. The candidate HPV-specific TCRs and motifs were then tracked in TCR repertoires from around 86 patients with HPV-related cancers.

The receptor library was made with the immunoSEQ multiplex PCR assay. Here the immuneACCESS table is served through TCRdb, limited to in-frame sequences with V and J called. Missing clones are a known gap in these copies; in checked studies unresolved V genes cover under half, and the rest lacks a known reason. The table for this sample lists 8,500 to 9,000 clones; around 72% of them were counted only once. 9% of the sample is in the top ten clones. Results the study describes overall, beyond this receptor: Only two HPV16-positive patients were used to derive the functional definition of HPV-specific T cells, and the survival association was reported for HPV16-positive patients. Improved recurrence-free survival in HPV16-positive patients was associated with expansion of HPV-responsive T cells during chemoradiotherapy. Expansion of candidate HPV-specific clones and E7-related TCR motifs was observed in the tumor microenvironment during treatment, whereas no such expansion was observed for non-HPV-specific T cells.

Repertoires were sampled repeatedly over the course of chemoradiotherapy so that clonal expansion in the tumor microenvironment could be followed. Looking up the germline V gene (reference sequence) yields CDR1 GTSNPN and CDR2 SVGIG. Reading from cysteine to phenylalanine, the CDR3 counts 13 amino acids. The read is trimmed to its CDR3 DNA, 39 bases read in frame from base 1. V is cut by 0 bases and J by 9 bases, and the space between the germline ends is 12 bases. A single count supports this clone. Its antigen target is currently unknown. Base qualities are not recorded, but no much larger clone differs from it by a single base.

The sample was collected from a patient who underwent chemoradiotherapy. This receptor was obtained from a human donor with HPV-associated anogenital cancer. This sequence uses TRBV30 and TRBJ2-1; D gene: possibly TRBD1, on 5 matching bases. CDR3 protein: CAWSVLARGEQFF. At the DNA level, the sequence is TGTGCCTGGAGTGTACTGGCTAGGGGTGAGCAGTTCTTC.